This T cell receptor beta chain stems from a study of cytomegalovirus exposure and HLA in healthy donors. About the research overall: Earlier, fewer than 140 million unique TCR beta sequences were recovered from approximately 180 million T cells by an analysis.

The study, taken as a whole, reports: Later analysis identified 16,951 TCR beta sequences associated with HLA alleles, using a false discovery rate threshold of 0.05. A later analysis showed TCR association rates differing by HLA locus, peaking at DRB1 and lowest at HLA-C. In a later analysis, CMV-associated beta chains were mostly HLA-associated, it appeared.

Primers for the PCR totalled 60 Vbeta and 13 Jbeta. The repertoire was sequenced with immunoSEQ multiplex PCR; TCRdb's copy has only in-frame clones and lacks some. The table records roughly 82,000 clones, approximately 74% of them present only once. With regard to this clone: Its antigen is unknown.

Material for sequencing was PBMCs. This sequence was found in a woman aged 45-65 years in good health and CMV-seropositive.

In nucleotides, the CDR3 is TGTGCCAGCAGTTTAGGGTACAGCGGGATAGGGCCTGGAGAGACCCAGTACTTC. Protein product: CASSLGYSGIGPGETQYF. The chain uses TRBV28 and TRBJ2-5; TRBD2 matches at 7 bases. Germline CDR1 is MDHEN and CDR2 is SYDVKM. The CDR3 is 18 residues long. Germline trimming cut 2 bases from V and 4 bases from J; bases unmatched to any gene: 16.